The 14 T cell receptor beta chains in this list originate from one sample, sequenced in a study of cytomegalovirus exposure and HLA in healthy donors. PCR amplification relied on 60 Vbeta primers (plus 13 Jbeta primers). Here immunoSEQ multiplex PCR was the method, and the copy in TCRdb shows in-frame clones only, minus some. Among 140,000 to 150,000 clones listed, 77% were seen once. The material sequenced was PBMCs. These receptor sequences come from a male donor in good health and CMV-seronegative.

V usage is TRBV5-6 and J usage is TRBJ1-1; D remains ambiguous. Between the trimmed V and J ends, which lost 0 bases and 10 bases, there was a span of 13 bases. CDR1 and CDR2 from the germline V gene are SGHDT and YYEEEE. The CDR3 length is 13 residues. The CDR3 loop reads CASSLGSERVAFF. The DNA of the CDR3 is TGTGCCAGCAGCTTGGGGAGTGAGCGGGTAGCTTTCTTT.

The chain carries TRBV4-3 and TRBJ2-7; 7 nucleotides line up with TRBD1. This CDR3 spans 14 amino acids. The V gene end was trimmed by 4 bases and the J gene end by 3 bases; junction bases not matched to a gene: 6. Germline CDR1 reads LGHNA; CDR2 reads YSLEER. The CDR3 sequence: CASSPGTEGYEQYF. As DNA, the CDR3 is TGCGCCAGCAGCCCTGGGACAGAAGGCTACGAGCAGTACTTC.

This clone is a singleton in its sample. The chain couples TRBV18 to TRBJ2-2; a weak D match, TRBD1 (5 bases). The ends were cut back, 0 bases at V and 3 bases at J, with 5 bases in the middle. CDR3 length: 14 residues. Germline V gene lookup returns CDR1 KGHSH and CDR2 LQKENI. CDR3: CASSPPGDTGELFF. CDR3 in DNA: TGTGCCAGCTCACCACCAGGGGACACCGGGGAGCTGTTTTTT.

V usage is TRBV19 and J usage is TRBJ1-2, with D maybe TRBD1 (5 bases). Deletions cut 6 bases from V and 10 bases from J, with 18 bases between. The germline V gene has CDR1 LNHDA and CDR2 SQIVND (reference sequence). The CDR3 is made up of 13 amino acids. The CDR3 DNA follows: TGTGCCAGTAGAGGGGAGGGTTGGGGAGTCTACACCTTC. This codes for CASRGEGWGVYTF.

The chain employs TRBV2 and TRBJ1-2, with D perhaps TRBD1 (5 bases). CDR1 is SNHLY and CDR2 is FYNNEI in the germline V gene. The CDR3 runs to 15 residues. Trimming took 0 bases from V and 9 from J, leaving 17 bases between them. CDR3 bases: TGTGCCAGCAGTGAAGCGGTCGGGGGTGCAGGGAGCTACACCTTC. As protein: CASSEAVGGAGSYTF.

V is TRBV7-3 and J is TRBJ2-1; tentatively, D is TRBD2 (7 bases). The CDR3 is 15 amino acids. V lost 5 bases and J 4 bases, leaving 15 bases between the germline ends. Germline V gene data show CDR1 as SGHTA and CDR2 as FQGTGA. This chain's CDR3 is CASSLGGGTYNEQFF. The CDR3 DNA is TGTGCCAGCAGCCTTGGGGGGGGCACGTACAATGAGCAGTTCTTC.

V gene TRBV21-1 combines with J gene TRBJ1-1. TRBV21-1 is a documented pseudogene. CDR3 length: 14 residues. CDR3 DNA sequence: TGTGCCAGCAGCAAAGGGAGGGATAACACTGAAGCTTTCTTT. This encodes CASSKGRDNTEAFF.

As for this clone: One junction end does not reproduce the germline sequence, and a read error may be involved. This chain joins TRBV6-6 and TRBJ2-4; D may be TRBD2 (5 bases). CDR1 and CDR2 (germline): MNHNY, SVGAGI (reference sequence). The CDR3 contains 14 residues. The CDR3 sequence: CASRPPRAKNSQYF. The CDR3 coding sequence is TGTGCCAGCAGACCACCGAGGGCCAAAAACAGTCAGTACTTC.

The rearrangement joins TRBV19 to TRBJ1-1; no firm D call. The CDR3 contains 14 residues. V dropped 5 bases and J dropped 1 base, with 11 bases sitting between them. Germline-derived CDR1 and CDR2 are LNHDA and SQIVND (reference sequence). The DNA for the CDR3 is TGTGCCAGTAGTCCGTTTGGGCCGAACACTGAAGCTTTCTTT. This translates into CASSPFGPNTEAFF.

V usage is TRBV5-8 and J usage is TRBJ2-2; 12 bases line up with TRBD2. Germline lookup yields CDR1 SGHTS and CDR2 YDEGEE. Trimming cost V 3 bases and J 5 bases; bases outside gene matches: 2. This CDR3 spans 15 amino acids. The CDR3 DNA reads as TGTGCCAGCAGCTGGGGGACTAGCGGGACCGGGGAGCTGTTTTTT. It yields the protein CASSWGTSGTGELFF.

CDR3 DNA sequence: TGTGCCAGCAGCGAATCGGGCGGGGTGGCTGGCTACACCTTC. This translates into CASSESGGVAGYTF. The chain links TRBV2 to TRBJ1-2; D unclear. Germline V gene sequence: CDR1 SNHLY, CDR2 FYNNEI. The V and J ends lost 6 bases and 7 bases respectively, with 18 bases between them. The CDR3 has 14 residues.

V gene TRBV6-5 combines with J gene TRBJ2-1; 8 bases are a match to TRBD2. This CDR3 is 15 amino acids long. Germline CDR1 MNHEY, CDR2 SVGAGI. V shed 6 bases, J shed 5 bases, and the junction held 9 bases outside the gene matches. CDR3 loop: CASRETSEMDNEQFF. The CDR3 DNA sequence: TGTGCCAGCAGAGAGACTAGCGAAATGGACAATGAGCAGTTCTTC.

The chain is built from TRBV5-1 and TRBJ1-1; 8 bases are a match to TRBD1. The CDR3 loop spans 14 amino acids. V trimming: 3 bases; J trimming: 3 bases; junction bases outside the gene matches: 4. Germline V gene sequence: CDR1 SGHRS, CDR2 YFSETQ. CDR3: CASSSLRGHTEAFF. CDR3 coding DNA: TGCGCCAGCAGCTCACTCAGGGGGCACACTGAAGCTTTCTTT. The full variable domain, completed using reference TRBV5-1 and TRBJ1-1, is KAGVTQTPRYLIKTRGQQVTLSCSPISGHRSVSWYQQTPGQGLQFLFEYFSETQRNKGNFPGRFSGRQFSNSRSEMNVSTLELGDSALYLCASSSLRGHTEAFFGQGTRLTVV.

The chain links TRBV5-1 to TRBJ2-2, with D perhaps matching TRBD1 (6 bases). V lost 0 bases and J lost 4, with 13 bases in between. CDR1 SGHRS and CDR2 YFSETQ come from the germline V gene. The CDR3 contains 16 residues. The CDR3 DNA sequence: TGCGCCAGCAGCTTGGAAACAGGGTATGGCACCGGGGAGCTGTTTTTT. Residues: CASSLETGYGTGELFF.